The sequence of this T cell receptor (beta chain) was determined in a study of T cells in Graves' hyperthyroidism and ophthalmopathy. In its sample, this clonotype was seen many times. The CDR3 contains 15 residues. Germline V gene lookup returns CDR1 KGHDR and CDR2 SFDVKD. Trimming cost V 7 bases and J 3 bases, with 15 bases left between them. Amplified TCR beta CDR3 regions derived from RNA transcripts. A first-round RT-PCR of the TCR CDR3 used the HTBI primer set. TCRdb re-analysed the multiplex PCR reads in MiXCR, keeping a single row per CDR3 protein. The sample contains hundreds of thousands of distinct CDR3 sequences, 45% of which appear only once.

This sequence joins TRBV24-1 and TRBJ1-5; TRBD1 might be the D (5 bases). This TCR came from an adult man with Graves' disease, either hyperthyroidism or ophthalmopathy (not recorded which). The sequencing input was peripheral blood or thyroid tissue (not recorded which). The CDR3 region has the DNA TGTGCCACCAGCGCCGGTGAGGGGCCCAATCAGCCCCAGCATTTT. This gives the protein CATSAGEGPNQPQHF.